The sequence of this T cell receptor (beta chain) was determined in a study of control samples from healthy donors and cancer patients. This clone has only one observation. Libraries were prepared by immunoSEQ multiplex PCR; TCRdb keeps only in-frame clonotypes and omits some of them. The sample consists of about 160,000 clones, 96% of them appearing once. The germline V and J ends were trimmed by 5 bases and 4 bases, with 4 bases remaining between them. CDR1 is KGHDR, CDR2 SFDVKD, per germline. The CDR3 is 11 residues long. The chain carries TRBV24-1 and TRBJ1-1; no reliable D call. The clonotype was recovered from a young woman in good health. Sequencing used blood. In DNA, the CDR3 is TGTGCCACCAGTGTTGGCACTGAAGCTTTCTTT. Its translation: CATSVGTEAFF.